This T cell receptor (beta chain) was found in a study of T cell repertoires and HLA-DP antigens. Across the study: Average DNA input: approximately 230 ng for CD137+CD4+ sorts, about 1,300 ng pre-culture. Whole-study results and caveats: Sorted CD137+ clonality was roughly 0.39 for both alloantigens, versus around 0.04 pre-culture.

Clones were read by immunoSEQ multiplex PCR, and TCRdb kept only the in-frame ones, dropping some. Among some 89,000 clones, around nine tenths were seen once, and the ten largest hold less than 2%. Germline V CDR1 and CDR2: LNHNV, YYDKDF (reference sequence). J was trimmed by 3 bases and V by 0 bases; bases with no gene match: 5. This CDR3 has 15 residues. In regard to this clone: Its antigen is as yet unknown.

The specimen sequenced was CD4+ T cells from PBMCs. The chain carries TRBV15 and TRBJ2-7; TRBD1 matches 7 bases. The clonotype originates from a man aged 45-60 years in good health and CMV-seronegative. CDR3 nucleotide sequence: TGTGCCACCAGCAGAGACCCACAGGGGATCTACGAGCAGTACTTC. Translated: CATSRDPQGIYEQYF.